Here is one T cell receptor (beta chain) with its context. What it binds is unknown. In germline, CDR1 is SEHNR, CDR2 FQNEAQ (reference sequence). Trimming shortened V by 5 bases and J by 7 bases, and 17 bases separated the two germline ends. There are 14 residues in the CDR3. This sample was included in a study of response to subunit inactivated influenza vaccine. Study results and limitations: Few additional T cells are recruited per seasonal influenza vaccination, authors suggested.

One entry per CDR3 protein results from TCRdb running MiXCR on the RT-PCR reads. The repertoire holds around 520,000 distinct CDR3 sequences, with 10% to 15% as singletons. This chain links TRBV7-9 with TRBJ2-5; D possibly corresponds to TRBD2 (6 bases). Sequenced material: PBMCs from blood, taken on the day of vaccination. The sequence was obtained from a middle-aged man who received an inactivated influenza vaccine. CDR3: CASSQKGTRGTQYF. CDR3 in DNA: TGTGCCAGCAGCCAAAAAGGCACGCGGGGGACCCAGTACTTC.